This T cell receptor (beta chain) derives from a study of blood T cell repertoires in COVID-19. Study-level background: Some COVID-19 samples were acute and others convalescent; all came from the United States, Italy and Spain. Sample material is recorded as cDNA or gDNA derived from T cells, B-cell-depleted T cells, or PBMCs.

Per the study methods: Cell counts per sample came from amplifying reference gene primers. The protocol was immunoSEQ multiplex PCR, while the TCRdb copy is restricted to in-frame clones and leaves out a portion. From that table come the V and J calls and clone size; the DNA was used to work out D and trimming. The repertoire holds around 100,000 clones, with roughly 90% as singletons. This clone came up once. This CDR3 contains 13 residues. Trimming removed 7 bases from V and 5 bases from J, with 17 bases in between. Germline V gene sequence: CDR1 SQVTM, CDR2 ANQGSEA. Enrolment of Seattle patients took place during active infection, and they were followed longitudinally.

The J gene is TRBJ2-5, the V gene TRBV29-1, with a tentative D call TRBD1 (6 bases). The clonotype comes from a man aged 50 to 60 with COVID-19, enrolled during active disease. Sequencing used peripheral blood. This CDR3 reads CSARDTKAETQYF. The CDR3 DNA is TGCAGCGCCCGGGACACTAAAGCGGAGACCCAGTACTTC.